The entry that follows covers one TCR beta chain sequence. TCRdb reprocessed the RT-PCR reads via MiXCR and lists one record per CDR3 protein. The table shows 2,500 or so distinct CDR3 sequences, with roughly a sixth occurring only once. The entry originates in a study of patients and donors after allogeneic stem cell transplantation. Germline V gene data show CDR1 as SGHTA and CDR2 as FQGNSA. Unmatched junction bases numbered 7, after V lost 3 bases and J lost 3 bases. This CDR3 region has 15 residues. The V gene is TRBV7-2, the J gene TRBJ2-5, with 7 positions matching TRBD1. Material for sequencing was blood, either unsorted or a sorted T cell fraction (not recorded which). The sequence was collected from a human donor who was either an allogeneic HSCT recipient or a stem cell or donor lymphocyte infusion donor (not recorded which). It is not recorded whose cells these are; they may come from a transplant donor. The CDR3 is CASSFWDRGKETQYF. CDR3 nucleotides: TGTGCCAGCAGCTTCTGGGACAGAGGCAAAGAGACCCAGTACTTC.